The clone carrying this T cell receptor beta chain has just a few counts. Its antigen is still unknown. This entry belongs to a study of T-cell memory formation after mild COVID-19. Looking at the study overall: Largely, the TCR clusters proved donor specific. Whole-study results and caveats: Mostly located in CM and EM were contracting CD4+ clones, with contracting CD8+ clones located in EMRA. Contracting clones, day 15 to 85, had balanced CD4/CD8, and later expanders favored CD4+.

The CDR3 has 14 amino acids. After removal of 5 bases from V and 7 bases from J, the junction contained 8 bases not matched to a gene. Per germline, CDR1 MNHEY and CDR2 SVGEGT. TCR alpha and TCR beta cDNA libraries carrying sample barcodes and UMIs were produced by 5'RACE using constant-segment primers. TCRdb fed the 5' RACE reads into MiXCR, producing one record per CDR3 protein. The table shows about 620,000 distinct CDR3 sequences, with roughly 18% occurring only once. The sequenced material came from PBMCs or a T cell subset sorted from them (not recorded which). This TCR derives from an adult woman who had mild COVID-19 (a few samples of this study predate the infection). Cell type and time point are not known. The genes are TRBV6-2 or TRBV6-3 and TRBJ2-1; the match to TRBD2 covers 7 bases. The CDR3 DNA reads TGTGCCAGCAGTCGGGCGGGAGAGGGGAATGAGCAGTTCTTC. Its translation: CASSRAGEGNEQFF.